This T cell receptor (beta chain) emerged from a study of tumor and adjacent non-tumor tissue in lung cancer. Study-wide background: The cohort had about a dozen adenocarcinoma, a couple of squamous cell and 1 small cell patients. Patients were aged about 30 to 80, around ten men and about 5 women, stage I to III. On average, productive TCRbeta reads reached around 4 million per sample.

CDR1 MDHEN and CDR2 SYDVKM come from the germline V gene. The CDR3 is 14 residues long. The library came from three nested PCR rounds adapted from ARM-PCR protocols. TCRdb itself ran the multiplex PCR reads through MiXCR, one entry per CDR3 protein. The table includes under 95,000 distinct CDR3 sequences, about 67% detected once. This sample's RNA came from whole unsorted tissue. This clonotype was seen just once. One end of the junction varies from germline; a read error may be responsible. The clonotype was recovered from a man in his 60s with non-small cell lung cancer. Material: lung tumor tissue. This chain connects TRBV28 to TRBJ2-3; D is perhaps TRBD1 (6 bases). The CDR3 DNA follows: TGTGCCAGCCTTCGGACATGGCCAGGGGATACGCATTATTTT. This encodes CASLRTWPGDTHYF.